These 21 T cell receptor beta chains originate from one sample sequenced in a study of blood T cell repertoires in COVID-19. The data were produced by immunoSEQ multiplex PCR, yet TCRdb's version contains in-frame clones alone and is incomplete. The table has 90,000 to 130,000 clones, approximately 68% seen once; the top ten hold more than 7.5%. The sequencing input was peripheral blood. The receptors were sampled from a woman aged 55-69 years with acute or convalescent COVID-19.

The V and J genes are TRBV6-6 and TRBJ1-5; possible D gene TRBD1, 6 bases. Germline CDR1 reads MNHNY; CDR2 reads SVGAGI (reference sequence). Trimming shortened V by 10 bases and J by 2 bases, and 15 bases separated the two germline ends. The CDR3 sequence is 14 residues long. For the CDR3, the DNA is TGTGCCACCGCAAGCTCAGGGGGCAATCAGCCCCAGCATTTT. It translates to CATASSGGNQPQHF.

This clone was seen once. The V call is TRBV11-2, the J call TRBJ2-7; 14 bases align to TRBD2. Looked up from germline, CDR1 is SGHAT and CDR2 is FQNNGV. This CDR3 has 14 residues. Trimming at V came to 5 bases and at J to 6 bases, leaving 3 bases not matched to a gene. CDR3 sequence: CASSTGTSGSEQYF. Written as DNA, the CDR3 is TGTGCCAGCAGCACCGGGACTAGCGGGAGCGAGCAGTACTTC.

This rearrangement joins TRBV6-5 to TRBJ2-5; D is perhaps TRBD1 (6 bases). Per germline, CDR1 MNHEY and CDR2 SVGAGI. CDR3 length: 15 residues. V lost 4 bases, J lost 3 bases, and 15 bases lay in between. Here the CDR3 reads CASSFLNRVKETQYF. The CDR3 DNA reads TGTGCCAGCAGTTTTTTGAACAGGGTTAAAGAGACCCAGTACTTC.

J is TRBJ1-1 and V is TRBV5-1; the D gene is possibly TRBD1 (5 bases). Trimming removed 1 base from V and 1 base from J, with 20 bases in between. CDR1 and CDR2 (germline): SGHRS, YFSETQ. The CDR3 has 18 amino acids. CDR3 loop: CASSLSQADPHPNTEAFF. The CDR3 DNA follows: TGCGCCAGCAGCTTGTCACAGGCCGACCCTCACCCGAACACTGAAGCTTTCTTT.

This clone was counted a few times. The chain joins TRBV5-8 to TRBJ1-2; TRBD1 aligns across 12 bases. The V gene end was trimmed by 4 bases and the J gene end by 7 bases; junction bases not matched to a gene: 8. CDR1 is SGHTS, CDR2 YDEGEE, per germline. The CDR3 is 15 amino acids. The CDR3 coding sequence is TGTGCCAGCAGCCTCCGGGACAGGGGGCTGGGTGGCTACACCTTC. Protein sequence: CASSLRDRGLGGYTF. Combining the CDR3 with reference TRBV5-8 and TRBJ1-2 gives the whole variable domain EAGVTQSPTHLIKTRGQQATLRCSPISGHTSVYWYQQALGLGLQFLLWYDEGEERNRGNFPPRFSGRQFPNYSSELNVNALELEDSALYLCASSLRDRGLGGYTFGSGTRLTVV.

This sequence joins TRBV6-2 or TRBV6-3 and TRBJ1-5; 7 bases are a match to TRBD1. This CDR3 region has 16 residues. Germline CDR1 reads MNHEY; CDR2 reads SVGEGT. V lost 2 bases and J lost 9; bases outside the gene matches: 13. This CDR3 is CASSYRTGDSVSPQHF. The CDR3, as DNA: TGTGCCAGCAGTTACCGGACAGGCGACTCGGTCTCGCCCCAGCATTTT.

CDR3 region: CASSSGTSGGRTDTQYF. DNA for the CDR3: TGTGCCAGCAGTTCCGGGACTAGCGGGGGACGAACAGATACGCAGTATTTT. The rearrangement links TRBV9 to TRBJ2-3; 14 bases are shared with TRBD2. This CDR3 contains 17 residues. Germline values: CDR1 SGDLS, CDR2 YYNGEE. Trimming removed 5 bases from V and 3 bases from J; junction bases left unmatched: 8.

This sequence joins TRBV5-6 and TRBJ2-7; 9 bases are a match to TRBD1. The CDR3 spans 15 residues. The germline CDR1 and CDR2 sequences are SGHDT and YYEEEE. J gave up 2 bases and V 2 bases, and 5 bases lay outside the gene matches. This CDR3 reads CASSFGDRATYEQYF. Here the CDR3 DNA reads TGTGCCAGCAGCTTTGGGGACAGGGCCACCTACGAGCAGTACTTC.

The chain recombines TRBV25-1 with TRBJ1-1; no clear D gene. Trimming shortened V by 2 bases and J by 3 bases, and 4 bases separated the two germline ends. The length of the CDR3 is 12 residues. CDR1 is MGHDK and CDR2 is SYGVNS in the germline V gene. In DNA, the CDR3 is TGTGCCAGCAGTGAACGGTACACTGAAGCTTTCTTT. It encodes CASSERYTEAFF.

The V call is TRBV14, the J call TRBJ1-3; D ambiguous. This CDR3 region has 12 residues. CDR1 is SGHDN and CDR2 is FVKESK in the germline V gene. Trimming removed 3 bases from V and 8 bases from J, with 8 bases in between. Written as DNA, the CDR3 is TGTGCCAGCAGCCACCCCCGCGACACCATATATTTT. Its protein is CASSHPRDTIYF. Drawing the rest from reference TRBV14 and TRBJ1-3, the complete variable domain is EAGVTQFPSHSVIEKGQTVTLRCDPISGHDNLYWYRRVMGKEIKFLLHFVKESKQDESGMPNNRFLAERTGGTYSTLKVQPAELEDSGVYFCASSHPRDTIYFGEGSWLTVV.

This chain links TRBV7-9 with TRBJ2-5; tentatively, D is TRBD1 (6 bases). The CDR3 spans 16 residues. CDR1 and CDR2 (germline): SEHNR, FQNEAQ (reference sequence). V shed 5 bases and J shed 2 bases, with 18 bases lying between them. CDR3 region: CASSRGGSGEQETQYF. The CDR3 DNA reads TGTGCCAGCAGCCGTGGGGGCAGTGGAGAGCAAGAGACCCAGTACTTC.

V is TRBV28 and J is TRBJ1-5; 8 positions match TRBD1. This CDR3 is built from 16 residues. The V gene's germline CDR1 is MDHEN and CDR2 SYDVKM. Losses at the gene ends were 6 bases for V and 0 bases for J; bases not matched to a gene: 7. CDR3 in amino acids: CASSMGQVYSNQPQHF. CDR3 nucleotides: TGTGCCAGCAGCATGGGACAGGTCTATAGCAATCAGCCCCAGCATTTT.

The chain has TRBV10-3 and TRBJ2-7; 10 nucleotides match TRBD2. CDR3 length equals 15 residues. V lost 3 bases, J lost 4 bases, and 6 bases stayed unmatched. Germline CDR1 is ENHRY and CDR2 is SYGVKD. The CDR3 loop is CAISERLAGEYEQYF. CDR3 bases: TGTGCCATCAGTGAAAGGCTAGCGGGGGAGTACGAGCAGTACTTC.

V and J are TRBV10-3 and TRBJ2-3; 9 nucleotides align to TRBD2. The junction had 10 bases not matched to a gene; V was cut back by 4 bases and J by 2 bases. The CDR3 has 17 residues. CDR1 is ENHRY and CDR2 is SYGVKD in the germline V gene. CDR3 nucleotides: TGTGCCATCAGTGCGGCGGGGGGGCGAAAACTCACAGATACGCAGTATTTT. Its protein product is CAISAAGGRKLTDTQYF.

The J gene is TRBJ2-5, the V gene TRBV6-5; TRBD2 agrees at 8 bases. Trimming at V came to 5 bases and at J to 5 bases, leaving 7 bases not matched to a gene. Germline CDR1 and CDR2: MNHEY and SVGAGI. The CDR3 runs 14 residues. The DNA for the CDR3 is TGTGCCAGCAGTAGGACTAGCAATTCGGAGACCCAGTACTTC. Its translation: CASSRTSNSETQYF.

The CDR3 sequence is CASSPTFTGDFKFF. CDR3 coding DNA: TGTGCCAGCAGTCCAACGTTCACAGGGGATTTTAAGTTCTTC. This chain joins TRBV27 and TRBJ2-1; 7 bases map to TRBD1. The CDR3 length is 14 residues. Germline values: CDR1 MNHEY, CDR2 SMNVEV (reference sequence). V was clipped by 5 bases and J by 14 bases; unmatched bases: 15.

The genes are TRBV6-5 and TRBJ1-2; TRBD1 matches 7 bases. The trim removed 6 bases at V and 5 bases at J, leaving 12 bases unmatched. The germline CDR1 and CDR2 sequences are MNHEY and SVGAGI. The CDR3 is 15 amino acids. CDR3 bases: TGTGCCAGCAGCCAAGCCGAACAGGGGTCGTATGGCTACACCTTC. Translated: CASSQAEQGSYGYTF.

This clone was found once. The CDR3, as DNA: TGTGCCAGCAAGAGAACCGGGACAGGGTACGAGCAGTACTTC. Translation gives CASKRTGTGYEQYF. This chain connects TRBV2 to TRBJ2-7; TRBD1 agrees at 9 bases. The CDR3 has 14 amino acids. V gave up 7 bases and J gave up 4 bases; unmatched junction bases: 8. The germline gives CDR1 SNHLY, CDR2 FYNNEI.

The chain is built from TRBV6-1 and TRBJ2-3, with TRBD1 as a possible D gene (5 bases). V was clipped by 4 bases and J by 3 bases, with 17 bases between them. The CDR3 has 16 amino acids. CDR1 MNHNS and CDR2 SASEGT come from the germline V gene. The CDR3 here is CASSVPPGFRTDTQYF. The DNA for the CDR3 is TGTGCCAGCAGTGTTCCCCCAGGGTTTCGGACAGATACGCAGTATTTT.

CDR3 coding DNA: TGTGCCAGCAGTGAGACTAGCGGGGGGGCCTCCTACAATGAGCAGTTCTTC. Translated, it gives CASSETSGGASYNEQFF. The genes are TRBV28 and TRBJ2-1; TRBD2 matches 14 bases. Germline values: CDR1 MDHEN, CDR2 SYDVKM. The CDR3 spans 17 residues. The junction had 3 bases not matched to a gene; V was cut back by 5 bases and J by 0 bases.

This chain joins TRBV28 and TRBJ2-1; 10 bases align to TRBD2. Germline CDR1 reads MDHEN; CDR2 reads SYDVKM. Trimming removed 1 base from V and 7 bases from J; junction bases left unmatched: 10. This CDR3 has 17 amino acids. CDR3 nucleotides: TGTGCCAGCAGTTTATCCAAACCGGGACTAGCGTGGAATGAGCAGTTCTTC. Translation: CASSLSKPGLAWNEQFF. The full variable domain, its missing parts supplied by reference TRBV28 and TRBJ2-1, is DVKVTQSSRYLVKRTGEKVFLECVQDMDHENMFWYRQDPGLGLRLIYFSYDVKMKEKGDIPEGYSVSREKKERFSLILESASTNQTSMYLCASSLSKPGLAWNEQFFGPGTRLTVL.